These 25 T cell receptor beta chains were sequenced from one sample in a study of CD8+ T cells in alopecia areata. RNA, once extracted, was reverse transcribed into cDNA for use as the sequencing template. Produced via immunoSEQ multiplex PCR; TCRdb's table is partial and in-frame only. The sample includes some 210,000 clones, around three fifths of them seen just once. The input for sequencing was CD4+ T cells sorted from blood, taken at week 0. The receptors here all came from a human donor with alopecia areata.

This clone showed up just a few times. This chain uses TRBV4-1 with TRBJ2-3; D possibly uses TRBD1 or TRBD2 (6 bases each). Germline V gene data show CDR1 as MGHRA and CDR2 as YSYEKL. There are 16 residues in the CDR3. Trimming took 4 bases from V and 1 from J, leaving 15 bases between them. The CDR3 reads CASSPRGRPGTDTQYF. The CDR3 DNA sequence: TGCGCCAGCAGCCCACGGGGGCGACCTGGCACAGATACGCAGTATTTT.

This clone was recorded a few times. CDR3 DNA sequence: TGCGCCAGCAGAGTTGGGGGCCCGGAGACCCAGTACTTC. Encoded protein: CASRVGGPETQYF. The V and J genes are TRBV5-1 and TRBJ2-5, with D perhaps matching TRBD1 (6 bases). V lost 5 bases and J 5 bases, leaving 13 bases between the germline ends. The CDR3 contains 13 residues. Germline-derived CDR1 and CDR2 are SGHRS and YFSETQ.

The V call is TRBV23-1, the J call TRBJ2-7; D remains ambiguous. TRBV23-1 is placed among ORFs of uncertain function. This CDR3 has 12 residues. V dropped 0 bases and J dropped 2 bases, with 2 bases sitting between them. CDR3 region: CASSQSPYEQYF. CDR3 nucleotide sequence: TGCGCCAGCAGTCAATCCCCCTACGAGCAGTACTTC.

The CDR3: CASSLLGGGNEQYF. CDR3 bases: TGTGCCAGCAGCTTATTAGGAGGAGGGAACGAGCAGTACTTC. This rearrangement joins TRBV11-2 to TRBJ2-7; a weak D match, TRBD2 (6 bases). CDR3 length equals 14 residues. V lost 2 bases to trimming and J lost 5 bases, with 13 bases between them. Per the germline V gene, CDR1 is SGHAT and CDR2 is FQNNGV. The variable domain in full, completed from reference TRBV11-2 and TRBJ2-7, reads EAGVAQSPRYKIIEKRQSVAFWCNPISGHATLYWYQQILGQGPKLLIQFQNNGVVDDSQLPKDRFSAERLKGVDSTLKIQPAKLEDSAVYLCASSLLGGGNEQYFGPGTRLTVT.

As to this clone: In the same sample, other DNA sequences code for this CDR3. The V and J genes are TRBV6-5 and TRBJ1-2; D uncertain. Germline lookup yields CDR1 MNHEY and CDR2 SVGAGI. This CDR3 region has 13 residues. V was cut by 0 bases and J by 5 bases, with 7 bases left in between. In DNA, the CDR3 is TGTGCCAGCAGTTACTCGCTTCGATATGGCTACACCTTC. It specifies CASSYSLRYGYTF.

The V call is TRBV25-1, the J call TRBJ2-2, with 9 bases that match TRBD2. V lost 3 bases, J lost 10 bases, and 9 bases stayed unmatched. Germline V gene data show CDR1 as MGHDK and CDR2 as SYGVNS. There are 15 residues in the CDR3. The CDR3 loop is CASSEPGLAFEELFF. The CDR3 coding sequence is TGTGCCAGCAGTGAGCCGGGACTAGCTTTCGAGGAGCTGTTTTTT. The full variable domain, rest sourced from reference TRBV25-1 and TRBJ2-2, is EADIYQTPRYLVIGTGKKITLECSQTMGHDKMYWYQQDPGMELHLIHYSYGVNSTEKGDLSSESTVSRIRTEHFPLTLESARPSHTSQYLCASSEPGLAFEELFFGEGSRLTVL.

V usage is TRBV18 and J usage is TRBJ1-2, with 9 nucleotides matching TRBD1. V shed 3 bases, J shed 0 bases, and the junction held 11 bases outside the gene matches. Germline V lookup: CDR1 KGHSH, CDR2 LQKENI. The CDR3 spans 18 residues. The CDR3 reads CASSPNLSGQGTNYGYTF. The CDR3 coding sequence is TGTGCCAGCTCACCGAACCTTTCGGGACAGGGAACTAACTATGGCTACACCTTC. The full variable domain, with the rest looked up from reference TRBV18 and TRBJ1-2, is NAGVMQNPRHLVRRRGQEARLRCSPMKGHSHVYWYRQLPEEGLKFMVYLQKENIIDESGMPKERFSAEFPKEGPSILRIQQVVRGDSAAYFCASSPNLSGQGTNYGYTFGSGTRLTVV.

V usage is TRBV4-2 and J usage is TRBJ1-2, with no clear D. This CDR3 region has 15 residues. Germline V gene data show CDR1 as LGHNA and CDR2 as YNFKEQ. The V end lost 0 bases, the J end lost 2 bases, and 10 bases lay between the germline ends. CDR3 in amino acids: CASSQDLLLNYGYTF. The CDR3 region has the DNA TGTGCCAGCAGCCAAGATCTTCTATTAAACTATGGCTACACCTTC.

This clone was seen repeatedly, ten times or more. The V and J genes are TRBV4-1 and TRBJ2-4; the D gene is possibly TRBD2 (6 bases). This CDR3 comprises 16 residues. V was cut by 4 bases and J by 8 bases, with 21 bases left in between. The germline V gene encodes CDR1 MGHRA and CDR2 YSYEKL. CDR3 bases: TGCGCCAGCAGCCGAGATATAGCGGATTCAGGGTACATTCAGTACTTC. Its translation: CASSRDIADSGYIQYF.

The chain couples TRBV23-1 to TRBJ1-5; 8 nucleotides align to TRBD1. TRBV23-1 qualifies as an ORF whose function is uncertain. CDR3 length equals 16 residues. V was pared by 3 bases and J by 4 bases, with 8 bases of the junction left unmatched. CDR3 residues: CASSQPDRELNQPQHF. CDR3 sequence (DNA): TGCGCCAGCAGTCAGCCGGACAGGGAACTGAATCAGCCCCAGCATTTT.

This clone was detected only a few times. V usage is TRBV6-5 and J usage is TRBJ1-5, with unresolved D. CDR1 is MNHEY and CDR2 is SVGAGI in the germline V gene. V was trimmed by 5 bases and J by 7 bases, leaving 12 bases between them. This CDR3 contains 13 residues. The CDR3: CASSRQTLQPQHF. Here the CDR3 DNA reads TGTGCCAGCAGTCGTCAGACTTTACAGCCCCAGCATTTT.

V is TRBV6-1 and J is TRBJ2-6; D remains ambiguous. Trimming shortened V by 5 bases and J by 2 bases, and 7 bases separated the two germline ends. This CDR3 has 14 residues. Germline CDR1 MNHNS, CDR2 SASEGT. CDR3 residues: CASSSTPGANVLTF. The CDR3 coding sequence is TGTGCCAGCAGTTCAACTCCTGGGGCCAACGTCCTGACTTTC.

The J gene is TRBJ2-3, the V gene TRBV7-3, with 9 bases aligning to TRBD2. The CDR3 contains 16 residues. Unmatched junction bases numbered 7, after V lost 0 bases and J lost 6 bases. Germline values: CDR1 SGHTA, CDR2 FQGTGA. Here the CDR3 DNA reads TGTGCCAGCAGCTTAACGCAGCGGGAGGCAACGGATACGCAGTATTTT. Residues: CASSLTQREATDTQYF. Using reference TRBV7-3 and TRBJ2-3 for the parts outside the CDR3, the full variable domain is GAGVSQTPSNKVTEKGKYVELRCDPISGHTALYWYRQSLGQGPEFLIYFQGTGAADDSGLPNDRFFAVRPEGSVSTLKIQRTERGDSAVYLCASSLTQREATDTQYFGPGTRLTVL.

The V call is TRBV5-6, the J call TRBJ1-1; no definite D call. Germline-derived CDR1 and CDR2 are SGHDT and YYEEEE. V was trimmed by 2 bases and J by 5 bases, leaving 16 bases between them. CDR3 length: 15 residues. The CDR3 region is CASSFRSIWPTEAFF. CDR3 sequence (DNA): TGTGCCAGCAGCTTCAGGAGTATCTGGCCGACTGAAGCTTTCTTT.

The V and J genes are TRBV29-1 and TRBJ1-1; D is undetermined. The germline V and J ends were trimmed by 4 bases and 12 bases, with 18 bases remaining between them. The CDR3 has 12 amino acids. Looked up from germline, CDR1 is SQVTM and CDR2 is ANQGSEA. The CDR3 loop reads CSVVIERAATFF. CDR3 DNA: TGCAGCGTTGTGATAGAACGGGCAGCCACTTTCTTT.

V gene TRBV14 combines with J gene TRBJ1-2, with 11 bases identical to TRBD1. This CDR3 is 15 amino acids long. Germline CDR1 and CDR2: SGHDN and FVKESK. V shed 1 base, J shed 4 bases, and the junction held 2 bases outside the gene matches. CDR3 residues: CASSQGGTGGYGYTF. The DNA of the CDR3 is TGTGCCAGCAGCCAAGGAGGGACAGGGGGCTATGGCTACACCTTC.

The chain joins TRBV7-9 to TRBJ1-2, with D possibly TRBD1 on 5 matching bases. CDR3 length equals 14 residues. CDR1 is SEHNR, CDR2 FQNEAQ, per germline (reference sequence). Trimming removed 5 bases at V and 3 bases at J, with 13 bases between. The CDR3 region is CASSLPLRDYGYTF. The CDR3 nucleotides read TGTGCCAGCAGCCTACCCCTCAGGGACTATGGCTACACCTTC.

The chain couples TRBV5-4 to TRBJ1-1, with TRBD1 identical over 8 bases. CDR1 is SGHNT and CDR2 is YYREEE in the germline V gene (reference sequence). The CDR3 contains 14 residues. After removal of 4 bases from V and 5 bases from J, the junction contained 7 bases not matched to a gene. The DNA for the CDR3 is TGTGCCAGCAGCCTGGGACAGGAGAGGACTGAAGCTTTCTTT. Encoded protein: CASSLGQERTEAFF.

The gene calls are TRBV7-9 and TRBJ2-2; TRBD2 might be the D (5 bases). The CDR3 contains 14 residues. V was shortened by 4 bases and J by 4 bases, with 10 bases between the two germline ends. Per germline, CDR1 SEHNR and CDR2 FQNEAQ (reference sequence). This chain's CDR3 is CASSSGIFTGELFF. CDR3 coding DNA: TGTGCCAGCAGCTCCGGGATCTTCACCGGGGAGCTGTTTTTT.

The chain employs TRBV4-1 and TRBJ1-5; D is ambiguous. Germline loops: CDR1 MGHRA, CDR2 YSYEKL. The V end was cut by 0 bases, the J end by 4 bases, with 7 bases between. This CDR3 region has 14 residues. CDR3 amino acids: CASSQEVLNQPQHF. The CDR3 DNA sequence: TGCGCCAGCAGCCAAGAAGTATTAAATCAGCCCCAGCATTTT.

V gene TRBV6-5 combines with J gene TRBJ1-5; possible D gene TRBD1, 6 bases. The CDR3 is 14 amino acids. CDR1 is MNHEY and CDR2 is SVGAGI in the germline V gene. Trimming shortened V by 8 bases and J by 0 bases, and 11 bases separated the two germline ends. CDR3 sequence reads: CASANRASNQPQHF. CDR3 DNA sequence: TGTGCCAGCGCTAACAGGGCTAGCAATCAGCCCCAGCATTTT.

The CDR3 loop reads CASSGRGDNLGGYTF. The CDR3 DNA reads TGTGCCAGCAGCGGCCGGGGGGACAATTTGGGTGGCTACACCTTC. The chain recombines TRBV9 with TRBJ1-2; tentative D call: TRBD1 (6 bases). Per the germline V gene, CDR1 is SGDLS and CDR2 is YYNGEE. The CDR3 length is 15 residues. Trimming left V 3 bases short and J 7 bases short, with 19 bases between.

The CDR3 is CASSFYSGYTF. CDR3 nucleotides: TGTGCCAGCAGCTTCTACTCTGGCTACACCTTC. The rearrangement joins TRBV5-6 to TRBJ1-2; D unresolved. CDR1 is SGHDT and CDR2 is YYEEEE in the germline V gene. The germline V and J ends were trimmed by 2 bases and 7 bases, with 6 bases remaining between them. The CDR3 has 11 amino acids.

This clone was recorded a few times. V is TRBV27 and J is TRBJ1-2; D ambiguous. CDR3 length: 16 amino acids. Trimming stripped 6 bases from V and 4 bases from J, with 21 bases between. Per germline, CDR1 MNHEY and CDR2 SMNVEV (reference sequence). As DNA, the CDR3 is TGTGCCAGCAGGGTGGGATCTTCTTGGAAAGGCTATGGCTACACCTTC. It specifies CASRVGSSWKGYGYTF.

The chain links TRBV7-3 to TRBJ2-7; D remains unclear. The CDR3 consists of 13 residues. V shed 5 bases and J shed 6 bases, with 14 bases lying between them. Germline CDR1 and CDR2: SGHTA and FQGTGA. The DNA of the CDR3 is TGTGCCAGCAGCCCGGACGGGCAAGGCGAGCAGTACTTC. Residues: CASSPDGQGEQYF.